This TCR beta chain was identified in a study of blood T cell repertoires in COVID-19. Across the whole study: The United States, Italy and Spain provided the acute and convalescent COVID-19 samples.

In the original processing: Cell counts per sample came from amplifying reference gene primers. Clones were read by immunoSEQ multiplex PCR, and TCRdb kept only the in-frame ones, dropping some. V, J and clone size are taken as reported in that table, and D and trimming were inferred from the DNA itself. The data show around 300,000 clones, roughly 88% seen once. V lost 3 bases, J lost 0 bases, and 14 bases lay in between. Germline V gene sequence: CDR1 KGHSH, CDR2 LQKENI. This CDR3 contains 16 residues. This sequence originates from a woman aged 45-65 years with active or convalescent COVID-19. The V gene is TRBV18, the J gene TRBJ1-2; D is unresolved. Specimen: peripheral blood. The chain's CDR3 is CASSPVGLLSNYGYTF. The CDR3 DNA sequence: TGTGCCAGCTCACCGGTGGGCCTGCTTTCTAACTATGGCTACACCTTC.